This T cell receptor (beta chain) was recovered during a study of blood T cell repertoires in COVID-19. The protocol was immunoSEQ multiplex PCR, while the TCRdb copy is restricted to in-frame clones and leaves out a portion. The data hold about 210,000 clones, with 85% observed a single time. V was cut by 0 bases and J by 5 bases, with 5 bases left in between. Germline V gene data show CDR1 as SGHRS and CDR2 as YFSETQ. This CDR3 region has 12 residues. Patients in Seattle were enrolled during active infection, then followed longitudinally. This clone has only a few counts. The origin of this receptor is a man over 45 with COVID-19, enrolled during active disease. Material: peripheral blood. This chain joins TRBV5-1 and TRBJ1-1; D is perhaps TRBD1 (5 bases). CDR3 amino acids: CASSLEGTEAFF. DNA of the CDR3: TGCGCCAGCAGCTTGGAGGGGACTGAAGCTTTCTTT.